Reported below is one T cell receptor beta chain. What it binds is unknown. Primers: 60 Vbeta forward and 13 Jbeta reverse. Sequenced by immunoSEQ multiplex PCR; TCRdb stores in-frame clones only, minus some. The table shows roughly 180,000 clones, with roughly 87% occurring only once. The germline V and J ends were trimmed by 1 base and 10 bases, with 8 bases remaining between them. The germline CDR1 and CDR2 sequences are GTSNPN and SVGIG (reference sequence). The CDR3 has 11 residues. This record comes from a study of cytomegalovirus exposure and HLA in healthy donors. Study-wide findings and caveats: Later on, a genetic analysis was performed. It linked a missense variant in DCLRE1C with V- and J-gene trimming of TCR beta. A later analysis showed that HLA-associated TCR beta chains had undergone more clonal expansion than equally common others.

The V gene is TRBV30, the J gene TRBJ2-1; D ambiguous. The receptor was derived from a man in his forties in good health and CMV-seronegative. The material sequenced was PBMCs. The CDR3 region is CAWSENLEQFF. CDR3 sequence (DNA): TGTGCCTGGAGTGAGAACTTGGAGCAGTTCTTC.